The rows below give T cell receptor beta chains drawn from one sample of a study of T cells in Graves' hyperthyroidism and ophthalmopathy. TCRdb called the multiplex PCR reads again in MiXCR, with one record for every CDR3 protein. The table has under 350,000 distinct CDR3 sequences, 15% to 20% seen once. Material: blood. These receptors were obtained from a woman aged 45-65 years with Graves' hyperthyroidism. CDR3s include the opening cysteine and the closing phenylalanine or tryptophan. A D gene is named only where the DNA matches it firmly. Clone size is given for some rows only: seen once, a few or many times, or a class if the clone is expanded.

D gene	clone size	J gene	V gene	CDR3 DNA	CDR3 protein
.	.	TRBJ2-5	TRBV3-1	TGTGCCAGCAGCCCCGTAGGGGTGGAGACCCAGTACTTC	CASSPVGVETQYF
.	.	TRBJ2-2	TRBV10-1	TGCGCCAGCAGTGATGGGTTCAGGCTATCGAACACCGGGGAGCTGTTTTTT	CASSDGFRLSNTGELFF
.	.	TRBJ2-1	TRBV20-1	TGCAGTGCTGGGGTCGTTAGCGAGAGCAATGAGCAGTTCTTC	CSAGVVSESNEQFF
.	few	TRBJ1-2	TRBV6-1	TGTGCCAGCAGGGGGACGTTGGGTAGCTACACCTTC	CASRGTLGSYTF
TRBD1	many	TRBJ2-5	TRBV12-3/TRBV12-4	TGTGCCAGCAGTTCGGACAGGACAATCCAAGAGACCCAGTACTTC	CASSSDRTIQETQYF
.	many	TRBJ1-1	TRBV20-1	TGCAGTGCGCGAATGAACACTGAAGCTTTCTTT	CSARMNTEAFF
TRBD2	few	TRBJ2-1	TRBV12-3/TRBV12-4	TGTGCCAGCAGCCGCCGACTAGCGGGAGAGGATGAGCAGTTCTTC	CASSRRLAGEDEQFF
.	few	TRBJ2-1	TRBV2	TGTGCCAGCACCCGGGACGCTTACAATGAGCAGTTCTTC	CASTRDAYNEQFF
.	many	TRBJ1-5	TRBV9	TGTGCCAGCAGCGCAGGAGGGAATAGCAATCAGCCCCAGCATTTT	CASSAGGNSNQPQHF
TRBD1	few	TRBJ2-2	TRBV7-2	TGTGTCAGCAGCGTCGGGACAGTTGGCACCGGGGAGCTGTTTTTT	CVSSVGTVGTGELFF
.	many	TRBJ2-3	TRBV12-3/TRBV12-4	TGTGCCAGCAGTCCCCCCTTCGCAGATACGCAGTATTTT	CASSPPFADTQYF
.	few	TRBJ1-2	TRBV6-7	TGTGCCAGTCTCTCTGGGGACCGAGTCTATGGCTACACCTTC	CASLSGDRVYGYTF
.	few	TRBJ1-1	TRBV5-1	TGCGCCAGCAGCCCGGGGTCACACACTGAAGCTTTCTTT	CASSPGSHTEAFF
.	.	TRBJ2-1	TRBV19	TGTGCCAGTAGTGGACAGTACGATGAGCAGTTCTTC	CASSGQYDEQFF
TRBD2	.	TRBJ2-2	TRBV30	TGTGCCGGATACTGGGGGGGCACCGGGGAGCTGTTTTTT	CAGYWGGTGELFF
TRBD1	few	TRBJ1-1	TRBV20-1	TGCAGTGCGATACAGGGGCCCCATACTGAAGCTTTCTTT	CSAIQGPHTEAFF
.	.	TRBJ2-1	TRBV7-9	TGTGCCAGCAGTTCGCCGGGACCGGGCCCGCGAGAGCAGTTCTTC	CASSSPGPGPREQFF
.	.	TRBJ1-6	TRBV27	TGTGCCAGCAGTTTACGGAATTCACCCCTCCACTTT	CASSLRNSPLHF
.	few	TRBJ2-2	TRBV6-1	TGTGCCAGCACCCTGGCACAGTACACCGGGGAGCTGTTTTTT	CASTLAQYTGELFF
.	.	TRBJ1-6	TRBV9	TGTGCCAGCGGGTCGTCGGGTTCACCCCTCCACTTT	CASGSSGSPLHF
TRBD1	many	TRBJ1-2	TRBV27	TGTGCCAGCAGTTTACCTATAGGGGGCGGTGGCTACACCTTC	CASSLPIGGGGYTF
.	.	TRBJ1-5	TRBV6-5	TGTGCCAGCGGTTACGAGGGTCCTTATAGCAATCAGCCCCAGCATTTT	CASGYEGPYSNQPQHF
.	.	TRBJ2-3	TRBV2	TGTGCCCGCCGAACAGATACGCAGTATTTT	CARRTDTQYF
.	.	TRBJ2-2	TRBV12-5	TGTGCTAGTGGTTTAGTTGGCGGGGAGCTGTTTTTT	CASGLVGGELFF
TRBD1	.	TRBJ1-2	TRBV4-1	TGCGCCAGCAGCCAGCTGACAGGGGGTGGCTATGGCTACACCTTC	CASSQLTGGGYGYTF
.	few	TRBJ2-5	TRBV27	TGTGCCAGCAGTCCCTCCGGGACATGGGGGGAGACCCAGTACTTC	CASSPSGTWGETQYF
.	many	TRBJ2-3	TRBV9	TGTGCCAGCAGCGTATTTGGCGGAGGCACAGATACGCAGTATTTT	CASSVFGGGTDTQYF
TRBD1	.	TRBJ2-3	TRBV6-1	TGTGCCAGCAGTCCCCGGGACAGGGGTCTCACAGATACGCAGTATTTT	CASSPRDRGLTDTQYF
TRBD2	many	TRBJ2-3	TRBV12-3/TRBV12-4	TGTGCCAGCAGCCGCAGCGGGAGGGCCGGTTCGCATACGCAGTATTTT	CASSRSGRAGSHTQYF
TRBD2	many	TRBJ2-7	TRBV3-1	TGTGCCAGCAGCACCCTCGGACTAGCTTACGAGCAGTACTTC	CASSTLGLAYEQYF
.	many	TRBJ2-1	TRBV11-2	TGTGCCAGCAGCTTAGATGGTTCGCGCAATGAGCAGTTCTTC	CASSLDGSRNEQFF
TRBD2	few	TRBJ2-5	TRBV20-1	TGCAGTGCCTCGGGACTAGCGGGGGGGACCCAGTACTTC	CSASGLAGGTQYF
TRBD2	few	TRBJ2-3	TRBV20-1	TGCAGTGCTAGGGGGACTAGCGGGCGCACAGATACGCAGTATTTT	CSARGTSGRTDTQYF
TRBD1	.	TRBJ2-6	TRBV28	TGTGCCAGCACAAACAGGGGGTACTCTTTCGGGGCCAACGTCCTGACTTTC	CASTNRGYSFGANVLTF
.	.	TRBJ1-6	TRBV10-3	TGTGCCATCAGTGCGAGGACGGATAATTCACCCCTCCACTTT	CAISARTDNSPLHF
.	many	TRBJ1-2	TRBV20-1	TGCAGTGCTAGAGATAAAGCGCAAGCTGGCTACACCTTC	CSARDKAQAGYTF